This TCR beta chain was recorded in a study of T-cell reconstitution after alpha-beta-depleted transplantation in children. There are 14 residues in the CDR3. The library targeted TCRbeta and was prepared with unique molecular identifiers. TCRdb itself ran the PCR reads through MiXCR, one entry per CDR3 protein. This sample yields 500,000 to 600,000 distinct CDR3 sequences, of which about 33% are seen a single time; less than 2.5% belongs to the top ten. The chain carries TRBV12-1 and TRBJ2-1. TRBV12-1 has pseudogene status. The origin of this receptor is a human donor who donated a stem cell graft to a child with aplastic anemia. Sequencing used PBMCs from the stem cell graft donor, obtained from the stem cell graft. CDR3 bases: TGCGCCAGCAGCTTAGCGGTAGCTCGAGTGGAGCAGTTCTTC. It translates to CASSLAVARVEQFF.